The next 21 T cell receptor beta chains were all read from a single sample in a study of PD-1 blockade in classical Hodgkin lymphoma. Measured with immunoSEQ multiplex PCR; TCRdb has only the in-frame clones, and not every one. The sample has about 40,000 clones, approximately 87% seen once. Following autologous stem cell transplantation, relapse occurred in every patient, and exposure to brentuximab vedotin varied. The material was peripheral blood mononuclear cells (PBMCs), obtained at baseline. The origin of the receptors is a human donor with classical Hodgkin lymphoma.

This rearrangement joins TRBV5-6 to TRBJ2-1, with TRBD2 matching over 7 bases. V lost 4 bases and J lost 7; bases outside the gene matches: 11. The CDR3 loop spans 15 amino acids. The V gene's germline CDR1 is SGHDT and CDR2 YYEEEE. The CDR3 loop reads CASSPPGGPGNEQFF. In nucleotides, the CDR3 is TGTGCCAGCAGCCCTCCGGGAGGCCCGGGAAATGAGCAGTTCTTC.

The genes are TRBV7-2 and TRBJ1-6; a possible D gene is TRBD1 (6 bases). From germline, CDR1 is SGHTA and CDR2 FQGNSA. This CDR3 contains 15 residues. The V and J ends lost 7 bases and 5 bases respectively, with 15 bases between them. The CDR3 nucleotides are TGTGCCAGCAAAACTTGGGGGACAAATAATTCACCCCTCCACTTT. It is translated as CASKTWGTNNSPLHF.

The chain has TRBV7-2 and TRBJ2-1; 12 nucleotides line up with TRBD2. Per germline, CDR1 SGHTA and CDR2 FQGNSA. The CDR3 covers 15 residues. V shed 4 bases and J 7 bases; nucleotides not matched to a gene: 5. The CDR3 reads CASSSLAGGGNEQFF. The DNA of the CDR3 is TGTGCCAGCAGCTCTCTAGCGGGAGGGGGGAATGAGCAGTTCTTC.

This clone was seen just once. V gene TRBV15 combines with J gene TRBJ2-6; tentatively, D is TRBD1 (6 bases). The CDR3 is made up of 15 amino acids. V gave up 7 bases and J gave up 2 bases, with 12 bases separating them. The germline CDR1 and CDR2 sequences are LNHNV and YYDKDF (reference sequence). CDR3 in amino acids: CATMTRTAGANVLTF. The DNA for the CDR3 is TGTGCCACCATGACCCGGACAGCTGGGGCCAACGTCCTGACTTTC.

A remark on this clone: The sample holds other DNA sequences that translate to the same CDR3. V gene TRBV19 combines with J gene TRBJ2-1, with D possibly matching TRBD1 (6 bases). Germline CDR1 is LNHDA and CDR2 is SQIVND (reference sequence). V was trimmed by 5 bases and J by 7 bases, leaving 15 bases between them. This CDR3 has 14 residues. The CDR3 is CASSEGHVRNEQFF. The CDR3 nucleotides read TGTGCCAGTAGTGAGGGACATGTACGTAATGAGCAGTTCTTC.

The rearrangement joins TRBV19 to TRBJ2-5, with 8 bases lining up with TRBD1. The CDR3 covers 14 residues. The J segment lost 1 base and the V segment lost 6 bases, leaving 4 bases of the junction unmatched. CDR1 is LNHDA and CDR2 is SQIVND in the germline V gene (reference sequence). The CDR3 sequence: CASRRTGLQETQYF. The CDR3 region has the DNA TGTGCCAGTAGACGGACAGGGCTCCAAGAGACCCAGTACTTC.

This clone was counted only a few times. The V gene is TRBV10-3, the J gene TRBJ1-3; D perhaps matches TRBD1 (5 bases). V lost 5 bases and J lost 2, with 16 bases in between. The CDR3 loop spans 16 amino acids. The germline gives CDR1 ENHRY, CDR2 SYGVKD. As DNA, the CDR3 is TGTGCCATCAGTCCCTCGGTAGGGGCTACTGGAAACACCATATATTTT. Protein: CAISPSVGATGNTIYF.

Only a few counts were recorded for this clone. The chain has TRBV18 and TRBJ2-5; D is possibly TRBD1 or TRBD2 (5 bases each). The length of the CDR3 is 19 residues. Deletions cut 2 bases from V and 4 bases from J, with 26 bases between. Germline CDR1 and CDR2: KGHSH and LQKENI. This CDR3 is CASSPVGPGSLGQGETQYF. CDR3 nucleotides: TGTGCCAGCTCACCAGTCGGGCCGGGGTCGCTTGGACAAGGAGAGACCCAGTACTTC.

The chain is built from TRBV23-1 and TRBJ2-4; a weak D match, TRBD2 (6 bases). Being an ORF, TRBV23-1 has a function that is uncertain. The CDR3 loop spans 19 amino acids. V was trimmed by 3 bases and J by 3 bases, leaving 24 bases between them. CDR3 sequence reads: CASSQPPTGTWMGKNIQYF. The DNA of the CDR3 is TGCGCCAGCAGTCAGCCTCCGACCGGGACTTGGATGGGCAAAAACATTCAGTACTTC.

CDR3: CASSEDRVNGYTF. CDR3 sequence (DNA): TGTGCCAGCAGTGAAGACAGGGTGAATGGCTACACCTTC. This chain uses TRBV2 with TRBJ1-2, with TRBD1 as a possible D gene (6 bases). The CDR3 covers 13 residues. Germline V gives CDR1 SNHLY, CDR2 FYNNEI. The V and J ends lost 1 base and 6 bases respectively, with 9 bases between them.

The J gene is TRBJ2-7, the V gene TRBV27, with D tentatively TRBD1 or TRBD2 (5 bases each). CDR1 and CDR2 from the germline V gene are MNHEY and SMNVEV (reference sequence). V lost 5 bases to trimming and J lost 2 bases, with 16 bases between them. This CDR3 contains 15 residues. The CDR3 nucleotides read TGTGCCAGCAGTCTCATCGGGGCGCCTCCCTACGAGCAGTACTTC. It encodes CASSLIGAPPYEQYF.

V usage is TRBV7-2 and J usage is TRBJ1-5; D might be TRBD1 (5 bases). Germline CDR1 and CDR2: SGHTA and FQGNSA. V lost 2 bases to trimming and J lost 1 base, with 12 bases between them. The CDR3 spans 16 residues. In DNA form, the CDR3 reads TGTGCCAGCAGCTTAAAAGGCAGGGTCAGCAATCAGCCCCAGCATTTT. Encoded protein: CASSLKGRVSNQPQHF.

This rearrangement joins TRBV10-3 to TRBJ1-2; D remains unclear. CDR1 and CDR2 from the germline V gene are ENHRY and SYGVKD. V was trimmed by 3 bases and J by 7 bases, leaving 9 bases between them. This CDR3 region has 12 residues. The CDR3 DNA reads as TGTGCCATCAGTGACTCGGACGGTGGCTACACCTTC. It yields the protein CAISDSDGGYTF.

This clone was observed a few times. This sequence joins TRBV6-1 and TRBJ2-2, with TRBD2 as a possible D gene (5 bases). V dropped 3 bases and J dropped 1 base, with 12 bases sitting between them. This CDR3 comprises 16 residues. Germline V gene lookup returns CDR1 MNHNS and CDR2 SASEGT. For the CDR3, the DNA is TGTGCCAGCAGTGAGCTGAGGGTCGGGAACACCGGGGAGCTGTTTTTT. Its translation is CASSELRVGNTGELFF.

This clone was seen only a few times. The chain uses TRBV20-1 and TRBJ1-4, with D possibly being TRBD1 (6 bases). V was trimmed by 3 bases and J by 10 bases, leaving 9 bases between them. Germline CDR1 DFQATT, CDR2 SNEGSKA (reference sequence). The CDR3 has 11 residues. The CDR3 sequence: CSASRRGKLFF. As DNA, the CDR3 is TGCAGTGCTAGTCGCAGGGGAAAACTGTTTTTT.

This sequence joins TRBV2 and TRBJ1-2, with D possibly TRBD1 on 5 matching bases. This CDR3 spans 13 amino acids. From germline, CDR1 is SNHLY and CDR2 FYNNEI. The ends were cut back, 5 bases at V and 8 bases at J, with 15 bases in the middle. CDR3 nucleotides: TGTGCCAGCAGTCCCAAGCCGGGGGGGGGCTACACCTTC. Its translation: CASSPKPGGGYTF.

V and J are TRBV7-9 and TRBJ2-7; D is tentatively TRBD1 or TRBD2 (5 bases each). The CDR3 length is 14 residues. V lost 1 base and J lost 0, with 7 bases in between. Germline CDR1 and CDR2: SEHNR and FQNEAQ (reference sequence). Written as DNA, the CDR3 is TGTGCCAGCAGCTTAGTGGGGGACTCCTACGAGCAGTACTTC. It translates to CASSLVGDSYEQYF.

The chain has TRBV19 and TRBJ2-1; possible D gene TRBD2, 5 bases. V was pared by 5 bases and J by 3 bases, with 11 bases between. This CDR3 region has 14 residues. Germline loops: CDR1 LNHDA, CDR2 SQIVND (reference sequence). In DNA, the CDR3 is TGTGCCAGTAGTCCGGGGATAGGCTACAATGAGCAGTTCTTC. Its protein product is CASSPGIGYNEQFF.

The chain combines TRBV19 with TRBJ2-5; 14 bases agree with TRBD2. Germline-derived CDR1 and CDR2 are LNHDA and SQIVND (reference sequence). CDR3 length: 16 amino acids. Germline trimming cut 4 bases from V and 2 bases from J; bases unmatched to any gene: 3. CDR3 amino acids: CASSTRLAGGQETQYF. The CDR3 DNA sequence: TGTGCCAGTAGTACCCGACTAGCGGGGGGGCAAGAGACCCAGTACTTC.

The chain uses TRBV9 and TRBJ2-1; 7 positions match TRBD2. This CDR3 is 14 amino acids long. The ends lost 4 bases at V and 5 bases at J; junction bases unmatched: 6. CDR1 is SGDLS and CDR2 is YYNGEE in the germline V gene. For the CDR3, the DNA is TGTGCCAGCAGCCTCCAGGGACTAAACAATGAGCAGTTCTTC. Residues: CASSLQGLNNEQFF.

The V gene is TRBV6-1, the J gene TRBJ2-4; D remains unclear. V lost 3 bases and J 9 bases, leaving 3 bases between the germline ends. The CDR3 is made up of 10 amino acids. Germline values: CDR1 MNHNS, CDR2 SASEGT. The CDR3 sequence is CASSDSIQYF. CDR3 nucleotide sequence: TGTGCCAGCAGTGATAGCATTCAGTACTTC.